A single sample gave rise to the 9 T cell receptor beta chains below, sequenced in a study of blood T cells in healthy people across ages. It was with a sample-barcoded 5' primer and a J-beta primer mix that a second PCR of about 6 to 12 cycles was run. One entry per CDR3 protein results from TCRdb running MiXCR on the 5' RACE reads. The table shows about 900,000 distinct CDR3 sequences, with around 49% occurring only once. Sequencing input: blood. The source is a man in his thirties or forties in good health.

The chain carries TRBV20-1 and TRBJ2-1; no reliable D call. Germline values: CDR1 DFQATT, CDR2 SNEGSKA (reference sequence). This CDR3 is 15 amino acids long. The V end lost 0 bases, the J end lost 3 bases, and 12 bases lay between the germline ends. The chain's CDR3 is CSARDTRKDYNEQFF. The CDR3 DNA reads as TGCAGTGCTAGAGATACTCGGAAAGACTACAATGAGCAGTTCTTC.

This clonotype was found a few times. The chain uses TRBV11-1 and TRBJ2-7; no firm D call. The germline V and J ends were trimmed by 5 bases and 12 bases, with 17 bases remaining between them. Looked up from germline, CDR1 is SGHAT and CDR2 is FQDESV (reference sequence). This CDR3 region has 12 residues. The CDR3 loop reads CASSKTQRLLYF. CDR3 coding DNA: TGTGCCAGCAGCAAAACCCAGCGATTGCTGTACTTC.

This clonotype was picked up a small number of times. The CDR3 loop reads CASSRTSGGGEQYF. DNA of the CDR3: TGTGCCAGCAGCCGTACTAGCGGGGGTGGTGAGCAGTACTTC. The chain carries TRBV7-2 and TRBJ2-7, with TRBD2 matching 11 bases. J was trimmed by 7 bases and V by 5 bases; bases with no gene match: 7. The CDR3 has 14 amino acids. CDR1 and CDR2 from the germline V gene are SGHTA and FQGNSA. Filled out from reference TRBV7-2 and TRBJ2-7, the complete variable domain reads GAGVSQSPSNKVTEKGKDVELRCDPISGHTALYWYRQSLGQGLEFLIYFQGNSAPDKSGLPSDRFSAERTGGSVSTLTIQRTQQEDSAVYLCASSRTSGGGEQYFGPGTRLTVT.

The chain uses TRBV7-2 and TRBJ1-6, with D unresolved. Trimming removed 2 bases from V and 10 bases from J, with 9 bases in between. CDR3 size: 13 residues. Germline CDR1 SGHTA, CDR2 FQGNSA. CDR3 amino acids: CASSLSQGSPLHF. Written as DNA, the CDR3 is TGTGCCAGCAGCTTATCCCAAGGCTCACCCCTCCACTTT.

CDR3 nucleotide sequence: TGTGCCAGCAGCTTAGAGTTCGGGGGTAACTACGAGCAGTACTTC. Protein product: CASSLEFGGNYEQYF. The chain employs TRBV7-6 and TRBJ2-7; tentatively, D is TRBD2 (6 bases). Germline lookup yields CDR1 SGHVS and CDR2 FNYEAQ. CDR3 length: 15 amino acids. Trimming removed 1 base from V and 3 bases from J, with 13 bases in between.

This sequence joins TRBV25-1 and TRBJ1-2, with 11 bases identical to TRBD1. The J segment lost 3 bases and the V segment lost 3 bases, leaving 6 bases of the junction unmatched. The length of the CDR3 is 16 residues. From germline, CDR1 is MGHDK and CDR2 SYGVNS. Here the CDR3 reads CASSEPGTGGDYGYTF. CDR3 coding DNA: TGTGCCAGCAGTGAGCCCGGGACAGGGGGAGACTATGGCTACACCTTC.

This clonotype appeared a few times. The chain couples TRBV28 to TRBJ2-5; D unresolved. This CDR3 contains 14 residues. Trimming pared 6 bases from V and 4 bases from J, leaving 15 bases between. Looked up from germline, CDR1 is MDHEN and CDR2 is SYDVKM. In DNA, the CDR3 is TGTGCCAGCAGCGCTAGGCTTCTCTCAGAGACCCAGTACTTC. Protein product: CASSARLLSETQYF. The complete variable domain, with remaining parts taken from reference TRBV28 and TRBJ2-5, reads DVKVTQSSRYLVKRTGEKVFLECVQDMDHENMFWYRQDPGLGLRLIYFSYDVKMKEKGDIPEGYSVSREKKERFSLILESASTNQTSMYLCASSARLLSETQYFGPGTRLLVL.

The gene calls are TRBV20-1 and TRBJ1-5, with 7 nucleotides matching TRBD1. CDR1 DFQATT and CDR2 SNEGSKA come from the germline V gene (reference sequence). The CDR3 loop spans 15 amino acids. Trimming cost V 0 bases and J 2 bases; bases outside gene matches: 4. The chain's CDR3 is CSARDGRGGNQPQHF. The CDR3 nucleotides are TGCAGTGCTAGAGATGGCAGGGGGGGCAATCAGCCCCAGCATTTT.

This chain connects TRBV7-8 to TRBJ2-1, with D possibly being TRBD2 (6 bases). CDR1 is SGHVS and CDR2 is FQNEAQ in the germline V gene. This CDR3 contains 15 residues. Trimming took 7 bases from V and 4 from J, leaving 17 bases between them. CDR3 in DNA: TGTGCCAGCACAATAGGAGGGCCGTCATACAATGAGCAGTTCTTC. It encodes CASTIGGPSYNEQFF.